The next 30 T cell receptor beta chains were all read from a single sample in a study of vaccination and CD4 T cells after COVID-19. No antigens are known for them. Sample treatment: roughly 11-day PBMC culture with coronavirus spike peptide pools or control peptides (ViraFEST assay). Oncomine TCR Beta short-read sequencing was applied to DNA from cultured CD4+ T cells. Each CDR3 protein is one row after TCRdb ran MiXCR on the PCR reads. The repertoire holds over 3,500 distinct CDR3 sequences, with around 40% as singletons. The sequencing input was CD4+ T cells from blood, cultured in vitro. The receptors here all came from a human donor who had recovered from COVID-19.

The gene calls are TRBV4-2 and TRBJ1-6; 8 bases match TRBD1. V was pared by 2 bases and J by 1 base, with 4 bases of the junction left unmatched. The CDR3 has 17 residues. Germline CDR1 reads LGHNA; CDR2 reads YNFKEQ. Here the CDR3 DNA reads TGTGCCAGCAGCCAAAATACAGGGGGTTCCTATAATTCACCCCTCCACTTT. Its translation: CASSQNTGGSYNSPLHF.

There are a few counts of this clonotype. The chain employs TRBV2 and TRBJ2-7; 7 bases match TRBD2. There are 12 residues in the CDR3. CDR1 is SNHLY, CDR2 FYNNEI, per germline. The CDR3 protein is CGTGGSIDEQYF. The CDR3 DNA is TGTGGGACTGGCGGGAGTATCGACGAGCAGTACTTC.

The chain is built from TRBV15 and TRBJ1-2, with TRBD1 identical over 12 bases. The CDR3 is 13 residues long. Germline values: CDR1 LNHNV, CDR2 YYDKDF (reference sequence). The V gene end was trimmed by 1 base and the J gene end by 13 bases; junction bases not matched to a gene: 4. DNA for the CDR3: TGTGCCACCAGCAGAGGGGACAGGGGGCGGCTCACCTTC. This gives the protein CATSRGDRGRLTF. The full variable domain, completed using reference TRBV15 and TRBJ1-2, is DAMVIQNPRYQVTQFGKPVTLSCSQTLNHNVMYWYQQKSSQAPKLLFHYYDKDFNNEADTPDNFQSRRPNTSFCFLDIRSPGLGDTAMYLCATSRGDRGRLTFGSGTRLTVV.

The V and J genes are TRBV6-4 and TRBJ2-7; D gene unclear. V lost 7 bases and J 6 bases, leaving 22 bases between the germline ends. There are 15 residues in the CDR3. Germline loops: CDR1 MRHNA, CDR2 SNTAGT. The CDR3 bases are TGTGCCAGCACCGAGGTTGGGTCCTACCTCTGCGAGCAGTACTTC. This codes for CASTEVGSYLCEQYF.

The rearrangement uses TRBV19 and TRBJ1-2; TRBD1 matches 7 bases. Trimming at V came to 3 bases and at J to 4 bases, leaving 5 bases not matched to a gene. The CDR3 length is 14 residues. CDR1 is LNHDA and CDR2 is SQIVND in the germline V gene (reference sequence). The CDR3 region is CASSMLGQTYGYTF. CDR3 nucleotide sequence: TGTGCCAGTAGTATGCTGGGACAGACCTATGGCTACACCTTC.

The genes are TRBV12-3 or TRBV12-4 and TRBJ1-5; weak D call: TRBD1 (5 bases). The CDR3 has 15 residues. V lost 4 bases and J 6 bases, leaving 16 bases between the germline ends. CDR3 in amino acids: CASSWDSYGGQPQHF. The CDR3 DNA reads TGTGCCAGCAGTTGGGACTCGTACGGCGGTCAGCCCCAGCATTTT.

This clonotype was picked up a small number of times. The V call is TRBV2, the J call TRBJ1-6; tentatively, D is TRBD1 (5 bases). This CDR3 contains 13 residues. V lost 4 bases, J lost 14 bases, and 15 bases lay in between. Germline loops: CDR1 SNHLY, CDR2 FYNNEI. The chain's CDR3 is CASSGQPRGTLHF. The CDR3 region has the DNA TGTGCCAGCAGTGGACAGCCACGGGGTACCCTCCACTTT.

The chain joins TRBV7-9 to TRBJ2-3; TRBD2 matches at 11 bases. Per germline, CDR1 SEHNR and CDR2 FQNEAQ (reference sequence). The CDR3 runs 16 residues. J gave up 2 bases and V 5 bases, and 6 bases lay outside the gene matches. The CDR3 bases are TGTGCCAGCAGCCTGGGGACTAGCGGACCCACAGATACGCAGTATTTT. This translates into CASSLGTSGPTDTQYF.

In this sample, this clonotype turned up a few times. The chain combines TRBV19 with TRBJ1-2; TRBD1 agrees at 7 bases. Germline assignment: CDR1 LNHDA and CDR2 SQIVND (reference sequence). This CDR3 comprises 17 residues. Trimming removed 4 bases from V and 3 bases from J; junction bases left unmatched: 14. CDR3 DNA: TGTGCCAGTAGTACCACCCGAAGGGGGACAGTTCACTATGGCTACACCTTC. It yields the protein CASSTTRRGTVHYGYTF.

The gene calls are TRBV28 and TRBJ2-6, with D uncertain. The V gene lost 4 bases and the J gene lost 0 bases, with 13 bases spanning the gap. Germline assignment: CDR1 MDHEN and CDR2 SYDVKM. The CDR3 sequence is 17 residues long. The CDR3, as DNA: TGTGCCAGCAGTTGGGCCGGGCAACGCTCTGGGGCCAACGTCCTGACTTTC. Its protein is CASSWAGQRSGANVLTF.

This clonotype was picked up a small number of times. Written as DNA, the CDR3 is TGCGCCAGCAGCATCCAGGGGGCCGCTTACACTGAAGCTTTCTTT. This sequence encodes CASSIQGAAYTEAFF. The chain is built from TRBV5-1 and TRBJ1-1; 8 positions match TRBD1. V lost 4 bases and J lost 3; bases outside the gene matches: 8. CDR3 length: 15 residues. Germline CDR1 is SGHRS and CDR2 is YFSETQ.

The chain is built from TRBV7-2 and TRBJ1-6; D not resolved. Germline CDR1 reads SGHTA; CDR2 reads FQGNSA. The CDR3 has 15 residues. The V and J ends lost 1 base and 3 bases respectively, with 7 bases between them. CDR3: CASSLGRLYNSPLHF. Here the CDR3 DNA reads TGTGCCAGCAGCTTAGGACGTCTCTATAATTCACCCCTCCACTTT.

The CDR3 region has the DNA TGTGCCAGCAGCTTAATAGGGACAGCCTACAATGAGCAGTTCTTC. Translating it yields CASSLIGTAYNEQFF. The chain has TRBV7-3 and TRBJ2-1, with 7 bases identical to TRBD1. The germline gives CDR1 SGHTA, CDR2 FQGTGA. This CDR3 comprises 15 residues. V shed 1 base, J shed 2 bases, and the junction held 2 bases outside the gene matches.

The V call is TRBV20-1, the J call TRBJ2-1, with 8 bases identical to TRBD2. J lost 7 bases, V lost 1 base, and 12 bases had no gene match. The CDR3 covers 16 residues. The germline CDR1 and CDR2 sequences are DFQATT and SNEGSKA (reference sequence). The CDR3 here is CSARVGGAGGYNEQFF. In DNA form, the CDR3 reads TGCAGTGCTAGAGTCGGGGGGGCGGGAGGATATAATGAGCAGTTCTTC.

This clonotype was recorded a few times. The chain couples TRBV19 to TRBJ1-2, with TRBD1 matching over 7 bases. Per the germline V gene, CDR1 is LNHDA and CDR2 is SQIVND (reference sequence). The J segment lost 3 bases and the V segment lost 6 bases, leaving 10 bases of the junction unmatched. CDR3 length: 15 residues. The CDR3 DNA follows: TGTGCCAGTAGCGCAGGGTGGGACAGAGACTATGGCTACACCTTC. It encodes CASSAGWDRDYGYTF.

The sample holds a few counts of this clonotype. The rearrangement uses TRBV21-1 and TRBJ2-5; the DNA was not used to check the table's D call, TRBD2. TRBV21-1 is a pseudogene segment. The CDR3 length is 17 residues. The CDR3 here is CASSKYRTTRKQETQYF. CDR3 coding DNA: TGTGCCAGCAGCAAATATCGGACTACCCGAAAGCAAGAGACCCAGTACTTC.

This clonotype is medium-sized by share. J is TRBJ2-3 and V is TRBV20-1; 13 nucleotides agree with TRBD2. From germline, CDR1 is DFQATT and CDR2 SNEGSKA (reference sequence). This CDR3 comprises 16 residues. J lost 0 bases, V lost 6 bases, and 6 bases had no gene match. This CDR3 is CSAGLAGASSTDTQYF. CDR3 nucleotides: TGCAGTGCAGGACTAGCGGGGGCCTCTAGCACAGATACGCAGTATTTT.

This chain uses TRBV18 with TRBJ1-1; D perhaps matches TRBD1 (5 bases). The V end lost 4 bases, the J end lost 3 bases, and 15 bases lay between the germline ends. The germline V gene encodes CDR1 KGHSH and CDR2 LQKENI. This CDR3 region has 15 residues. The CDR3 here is CASSHYDRTHTEAFF. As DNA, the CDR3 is TGTGCCAGCTCACACTACGACAGAACCCACACTGAAGCTTTCTTT.

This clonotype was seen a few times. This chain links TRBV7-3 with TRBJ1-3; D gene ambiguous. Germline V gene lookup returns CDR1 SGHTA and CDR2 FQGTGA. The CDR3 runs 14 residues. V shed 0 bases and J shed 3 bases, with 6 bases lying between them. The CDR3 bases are TGTGCCAGCAGCTTAACGGGAGGTGGAAACACCATATATTTT. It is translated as CASSLTGGGNTIYF.

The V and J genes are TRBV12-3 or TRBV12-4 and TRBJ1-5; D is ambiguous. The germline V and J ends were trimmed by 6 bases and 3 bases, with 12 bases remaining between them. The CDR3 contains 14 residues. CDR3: CASSLDINNQPQHF. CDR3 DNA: TGTGCCAGCAGCCTCGACATAAACAATCAGCCCCAGCATTTT.

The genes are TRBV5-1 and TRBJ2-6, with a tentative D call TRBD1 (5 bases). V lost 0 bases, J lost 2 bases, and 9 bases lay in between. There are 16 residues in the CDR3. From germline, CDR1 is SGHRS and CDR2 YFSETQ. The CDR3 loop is CASSLGPGTGANVLTF. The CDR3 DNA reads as TGCGCCAGCAGCTTGGGCCCAGGGACTGGGGCCAACGTCCTGACTTTC.

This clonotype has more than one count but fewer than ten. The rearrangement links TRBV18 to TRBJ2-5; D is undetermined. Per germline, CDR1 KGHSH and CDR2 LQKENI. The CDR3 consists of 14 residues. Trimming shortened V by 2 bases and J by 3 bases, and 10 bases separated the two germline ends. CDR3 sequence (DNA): TGTGCCAGCTCACCAACTCACGCAAAAGAGACCCAGTACTTC. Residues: CASSPTHAKETQYF. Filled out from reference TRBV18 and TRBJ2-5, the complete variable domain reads NAGVMQNPRHLVRRRGQEARLRCSPMKGHSHVYWYRQLPEEGLKFMVYLQKENIIDESGMPKERFSAEFPKEGPSILRIQQVVRGDSAAYFCASSPTHAKETQYFGPGTRLLVL.

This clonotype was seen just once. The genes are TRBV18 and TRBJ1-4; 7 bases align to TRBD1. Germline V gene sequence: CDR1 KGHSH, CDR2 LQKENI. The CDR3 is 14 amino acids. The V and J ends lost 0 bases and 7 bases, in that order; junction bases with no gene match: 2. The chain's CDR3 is CASSPPGDSEKLFF. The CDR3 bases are TGTGCCAGCTCACCACCGGGGGACAGTGAAAAACTGTTTTTT.

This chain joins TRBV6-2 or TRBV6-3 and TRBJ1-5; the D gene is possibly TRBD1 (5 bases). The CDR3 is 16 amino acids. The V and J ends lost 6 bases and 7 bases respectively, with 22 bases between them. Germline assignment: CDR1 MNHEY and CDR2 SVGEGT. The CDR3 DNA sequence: TGTGCCAGCAGCCTCCGAGAGACAGTACCCTACCAGCCCCAGCATTTT. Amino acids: CASSLRETVPYQPQHF.

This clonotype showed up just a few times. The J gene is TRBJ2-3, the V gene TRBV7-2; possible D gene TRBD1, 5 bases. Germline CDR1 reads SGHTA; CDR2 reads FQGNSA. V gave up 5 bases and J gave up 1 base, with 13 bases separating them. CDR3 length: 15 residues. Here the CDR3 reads CASSDRRGRTDTQYF. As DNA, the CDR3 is TGTGCCAGCAGCGATCGTAGGGGCCGCACAGATACGCAGTATTTT.

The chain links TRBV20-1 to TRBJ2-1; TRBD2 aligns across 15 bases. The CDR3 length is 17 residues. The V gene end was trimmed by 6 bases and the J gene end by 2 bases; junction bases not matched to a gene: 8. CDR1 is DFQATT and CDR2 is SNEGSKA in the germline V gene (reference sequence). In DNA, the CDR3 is TGCAGTGCCCGGACTAGCGGGAGGGGTACCCCCTACAATGAGCAGTTCTTC. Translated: CSARTSGRGTPYNEQFF.

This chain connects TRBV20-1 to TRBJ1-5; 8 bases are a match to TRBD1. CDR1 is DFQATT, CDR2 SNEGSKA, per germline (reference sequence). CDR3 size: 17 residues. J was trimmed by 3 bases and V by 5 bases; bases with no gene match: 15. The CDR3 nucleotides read TGCAGTGCTGCCGCACTAACAGGGGGAGCCATCAATCAGCCCCAGCATTTT. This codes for CSAAALTGGAINQPQHF.

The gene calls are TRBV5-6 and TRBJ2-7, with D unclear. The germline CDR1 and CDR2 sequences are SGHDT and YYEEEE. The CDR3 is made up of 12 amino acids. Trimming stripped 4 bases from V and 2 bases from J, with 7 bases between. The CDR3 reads CASSTGPYEQYF. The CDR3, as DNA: TGTGCCAGCAGCACGGGCCCCTACGAGCAGTACTTC.

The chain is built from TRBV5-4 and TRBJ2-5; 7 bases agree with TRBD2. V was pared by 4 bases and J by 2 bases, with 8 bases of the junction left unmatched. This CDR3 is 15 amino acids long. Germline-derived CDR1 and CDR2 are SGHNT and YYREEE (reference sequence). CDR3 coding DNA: TGTGCCAGCAGCCGAAGACTAGCCAATCAAGAGACCCAGTACTTC. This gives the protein CASSRRLANQETQYF.

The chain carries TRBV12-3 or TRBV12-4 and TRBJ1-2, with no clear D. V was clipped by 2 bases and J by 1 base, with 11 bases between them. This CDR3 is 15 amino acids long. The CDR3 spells CASSLSRTFNYGYTF. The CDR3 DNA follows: TGTGCCAGCAGTTTATCCCGTACCTTTAACTATGGCTACACCTTC.